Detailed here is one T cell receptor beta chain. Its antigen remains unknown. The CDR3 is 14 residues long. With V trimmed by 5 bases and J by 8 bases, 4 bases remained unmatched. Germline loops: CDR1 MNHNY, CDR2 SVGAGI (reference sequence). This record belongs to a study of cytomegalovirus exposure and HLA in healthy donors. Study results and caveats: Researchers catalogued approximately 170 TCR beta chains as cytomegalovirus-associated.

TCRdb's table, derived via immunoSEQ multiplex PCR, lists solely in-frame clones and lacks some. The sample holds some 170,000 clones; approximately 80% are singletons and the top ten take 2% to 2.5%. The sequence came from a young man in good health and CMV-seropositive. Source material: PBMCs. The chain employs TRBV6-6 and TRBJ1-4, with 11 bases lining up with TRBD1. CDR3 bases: TGTGCCAGCAGTCGGACAGGGGGCTTCGAAAAACTGTTTTTT. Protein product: CASSRTGGFEKLFF.